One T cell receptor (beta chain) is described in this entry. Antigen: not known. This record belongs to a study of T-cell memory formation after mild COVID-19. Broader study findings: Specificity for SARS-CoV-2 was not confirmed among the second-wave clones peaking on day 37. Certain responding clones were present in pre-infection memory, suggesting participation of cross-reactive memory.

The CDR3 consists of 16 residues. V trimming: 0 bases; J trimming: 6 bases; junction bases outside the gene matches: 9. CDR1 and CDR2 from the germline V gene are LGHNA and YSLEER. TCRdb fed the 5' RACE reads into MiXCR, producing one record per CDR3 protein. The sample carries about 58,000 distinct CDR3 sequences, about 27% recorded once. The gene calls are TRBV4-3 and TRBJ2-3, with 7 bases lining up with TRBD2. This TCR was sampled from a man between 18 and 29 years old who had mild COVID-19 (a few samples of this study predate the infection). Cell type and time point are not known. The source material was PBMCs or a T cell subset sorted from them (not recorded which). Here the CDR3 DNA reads TGCGCCAGCAGCCAAGATCTAGCGGCCCCAGGGGATACGCAGTATTTT. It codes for CASSQDLAAPGDTQYF.